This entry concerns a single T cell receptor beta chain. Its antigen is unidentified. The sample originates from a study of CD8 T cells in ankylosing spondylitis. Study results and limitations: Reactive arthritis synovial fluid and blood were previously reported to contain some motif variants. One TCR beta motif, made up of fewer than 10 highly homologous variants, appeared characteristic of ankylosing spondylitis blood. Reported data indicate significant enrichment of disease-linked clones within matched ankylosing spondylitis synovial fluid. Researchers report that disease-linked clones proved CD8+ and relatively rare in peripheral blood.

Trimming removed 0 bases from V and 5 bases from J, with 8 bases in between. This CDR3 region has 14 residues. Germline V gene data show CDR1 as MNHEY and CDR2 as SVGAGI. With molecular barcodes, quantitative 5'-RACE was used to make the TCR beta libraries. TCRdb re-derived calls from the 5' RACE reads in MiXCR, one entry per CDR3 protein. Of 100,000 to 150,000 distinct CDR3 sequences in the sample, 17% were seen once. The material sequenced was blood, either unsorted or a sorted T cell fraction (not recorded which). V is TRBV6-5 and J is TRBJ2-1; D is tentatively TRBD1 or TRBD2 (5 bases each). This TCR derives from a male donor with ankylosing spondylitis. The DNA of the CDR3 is TGTGCCAGCAGTTACTCGGGACGCCACAATGAGCAGTTCTTC. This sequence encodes CASSYSGRHNEQFF.